This T cell receptor beta chain originates from a study of metastatic and nonmetastatic thyroid tumors. In the study overall: Repertoire data that came from the blood and tumor or nodule tissue of malignant and benign thyroid patients were compared.

Original processing notes: In papillary thyroid cancer, a distant-metastasis classifier was built using CDR3 differences across clinicopathological groups. TCRdb recomputed clones from the PCR reads via MiXCR. TCRdb, not the original authors, processed these V and J calls. The sample contains approximately 30,000 clones, 30% of which appear only once. V shed 0 bases and J shed 0 bases, with 9 bases lying between them. This CDR3 spans 15 amino acids. Germline CDR1 and CDR2: SGHDT and YYEEEE. This clone was observed at least ten times. Its matching antigen is unknown. Every patient underwent thyroid surgery untreated. General study points: A significant increase in TCR beta diversity was reportedly seen in malignant thyroid tumors relative to benign nodules, in blood and tumor.

Sequencing was performed on blood. The sequence derives from a female donor with papillary thyroid cancer or a benign thyroid nodule (not recorded which). Some clones in this sample may be carry-over from other donors' samples. V usage is TRBV5-6 and J usage is TRBJ1-1; TRBD1 is a possible D gene (6 bases). The CDR3 coding sequence is TGTGCCAGCAGCTTGGCTACAGGGATGAACACTGAAGCTTTCTTT. Its protein is CASSLATGMNTEAFF.